This TCR beta chain was documented in a study of vaccination and CD4 T cells after COVID-19. In the study overall: Collection of post-vaccine samples followed dose two by a median roughly 72 days, spanning a range of 14 to 241. The peptides that stimulated the cells were overlapping spike peptides from SARS-CoV-2, HCoV-NL63, HCoV-OC43 and HCoV-229E.

This CDR3 spans 16 amino acids. V trimming: 5 bases; J trimming: 0 bases; junction bases outside the gene matches: 4. Germline-derived CDR1 and CDR2 are SGHTA and FQGNSA. Worth noting for this clonotype: As yet, its antigen is unknown.

Scientists ran DNA taken from cultured CD4+ T cells through the Oncomine TCR Beta short-read assay for sequencing. Scientists extracted genomic DNA from CD4+ T cells grown in culture. TCRdb re-derived calls from the PCR reads in MiXCR, one entry per CDR3 protein. The table shows some 9,300 distinct CDR3 sequences, with about three quarters occurring only once. Sample treatment: approximately nine-day PBMC culture with coronavirus spike peptide pools or control peptides (ViraFEST assay). Material for sequencing was CD4+ T cells from blood, cultured in vitro. This sequence joins TRBV7-2 and TRBJ2-2; TRBD2 agrees at 9 bases. This clonotype was obtained from a human donor who had recovered from COVID-19. The CDR3 loop reads CASSRLAVSNTGELFF. DNA for the CDR3: TGTGCCAGCAGCCGACTAGCGGTTTCGAACACCGGGGAGCTGTTTTTT.